Given below is one T cell receptor (beta chain) in context. Its antigen is undetermined. The data derive from a study of T cells in localized non-small cell lung cancer. Study-wide points: Detection in adjacent lung was observed for a median roughly 55 of the top 100 tumor clones.

Sequencing used immunoSEQ multiplex PCR; TCRdb keeps in-frame clones, though not all of them. Among more than 20,000 clones listed, around nine tenths were seen once. The origin of this receptor is a man aged 35-69 years with stage II squamous cell lung carcinoma. The sample consisted of PBMCs, taken before any cancer treatment.

As DNA, the CDR3 is TGCAGCGTTGAAGGGAATACGAACACCGGGGAGCTGTTTTTT. Its protein is CSVEGNTNTGELFF. The genes are TRBV29-1 and TRBJ2-2; no clear D. The CDR3 has 14 residues. Trimming shortened V by 1 base and J by 0 bases, and 6 bases separated the two germline ends. The germline gives CDR1 SQVTM, CDR2 ANQGSEA.